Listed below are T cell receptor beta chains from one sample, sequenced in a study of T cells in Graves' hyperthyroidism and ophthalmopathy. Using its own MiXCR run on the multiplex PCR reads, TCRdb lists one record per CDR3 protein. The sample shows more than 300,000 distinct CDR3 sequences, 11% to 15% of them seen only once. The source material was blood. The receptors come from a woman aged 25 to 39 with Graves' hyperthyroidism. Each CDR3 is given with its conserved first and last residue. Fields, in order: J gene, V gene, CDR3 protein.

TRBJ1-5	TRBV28	CASESLGISNQPQHF
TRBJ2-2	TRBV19	CASSRAGRGTGELFF
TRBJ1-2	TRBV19	CASRNTGTTNYGYTF
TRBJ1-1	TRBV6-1	CASSDRLGPEAFF
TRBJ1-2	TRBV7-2	CASSLGQGKGGYTF
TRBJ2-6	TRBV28	CASSFSGASSGANVLTF
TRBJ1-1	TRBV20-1	CSAVTGKAFF
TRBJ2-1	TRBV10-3	CAINRDSDFGEQFF
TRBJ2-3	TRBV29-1	CSVADGNSYRGPDTQYF
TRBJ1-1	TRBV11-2	CASSSDRSMNTEAFF
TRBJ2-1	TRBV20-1	CSATRMEGSYNEQFF
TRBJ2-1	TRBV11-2	CASSSGFWGSYNEQFF
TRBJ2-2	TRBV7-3	CASSLYGGTGELFF
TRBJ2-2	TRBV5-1	CASSLAEGRNTGELFF
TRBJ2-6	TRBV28	CASSTPGLAGANVLTF
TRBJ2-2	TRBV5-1	CASSLKGTGAQNGELFF
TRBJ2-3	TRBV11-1	CASSLTGGANTQYF
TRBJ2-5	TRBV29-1	CSVDETQETQYF
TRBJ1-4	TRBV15	CATSRFRTGSGTTNEKLFF
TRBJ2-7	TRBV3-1	CASSLRTGPRPYEQYF
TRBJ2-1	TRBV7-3	CASSLESGWQEQFF
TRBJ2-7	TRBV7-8	CASSSNSIRTGLYEQYF
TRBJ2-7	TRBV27	CASSLLGGPQAYEQYF
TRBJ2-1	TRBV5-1	CASKAGTAVLYNERFF
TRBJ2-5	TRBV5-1	CASSLGLAGIEETQYF
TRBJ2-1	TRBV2	CASSVYQRPNEQFF
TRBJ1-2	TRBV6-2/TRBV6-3	CASRGQPGGYTF
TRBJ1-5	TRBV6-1	CASSDAKNQPQHF
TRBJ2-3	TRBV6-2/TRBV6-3	CASSYGLASDTQYF
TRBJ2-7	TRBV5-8	CASYRRGSYEQYF
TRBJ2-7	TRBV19	CASSTLRGRPHEQYF
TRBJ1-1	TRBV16	CASSITLGPVNTEAFF
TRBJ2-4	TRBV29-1	CSVAGQINIQYF
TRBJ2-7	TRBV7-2	CASSLSAREQYF
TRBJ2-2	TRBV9	CASSTHEGYYVGGELFF
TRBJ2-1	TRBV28	CASSSGGIPEQFF
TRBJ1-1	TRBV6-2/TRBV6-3	CASSFGPGEAMAFF
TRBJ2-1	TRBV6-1	CASVLGCNHEQFF
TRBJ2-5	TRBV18	CASSRTSGRRQETQYF
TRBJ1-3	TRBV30	CAWSVTSAGNTIYF
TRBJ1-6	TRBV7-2	CASSPDRSPLHF